This T cell receptor (beta chain) appears in the sequencing data of a study of blood T cell repertoires in COVID-19. Data came from immunoSEQ multiplex PCR; TCRdb stores just in-frame clones and leaves some out. The sample holds about 360,000 clones, about 87% seen once. This clone was observed once. Germline lookup yields CDR1 MNHEY and CDR2 SVGAGI. Trimming stripped 9 bases from V and 7 bases from J, with 9 bases between. There are 10 residues in the CDR3. J is TRBJ1-2 and V is TRBV6-5; no firm D call. The specimen was PBMCs or T cells enriched from blood (not recorded which). The TCR originated in a man aged 40-50 years in a cohort exposed to, infected with or recovered from COVID-19 (not recorded which). For the CDR3, the DNA is TGTGCCAGATCCACTCCTGGCTACACCTTC. Encoded protein: CARSTPGYTF.